Sequencing of this TCR beta chain was carried out in a study of type 1 regulatory T cells (dated by TCRdb to the early 2020s). Turning to the overall study: The study characterized an in vitro protocol that generated a Tr1-enriched, alloantigen-specific CD4 T cell product named T-allo10. T-allo10 was being evaluated clinically in patients with hematological malignancies who were receiving allogeneic hematopoietic stem cell transplantation.

Sequencing relied on an Illumina MiSeq. TCRdb cleaned the public reads at Q25 with fastp, built clones with MiXCR and kept in-frame beta chains. Rows are unified per CDR3 protein, each entry keeping the most common DNA and genes. The sample table records about 68,000 distinct CDR3 sequences; about 62% of these occur just once. The ten largest clonotypes hold 7% to 9.5% of the sample. Donor-derived T-allo10 cells were described as specific for host alloantigens, anergic, and capable of alloantigen-specific suppression. The CDR3, from cysteine to phenylalanine, totals 14 residues. Kept here is only the CDR3 DNA, which spans 42 bases and is read in frame from base 1. The V end gives up 5 bases and the J end 4 bases, leaving 7 bases in the junction not matched to a gene. Via the germline V gene, CDR1 is MDHEN and CDR2 SYDVKM. As for this clonotype: Its antigen remains undetermined. Per-base qualities were not stored, and no clone one base away is much larger.

The TCR was taken from a human donor in good health. Sequences were obtained from cultured T cells, either the whole culture or a sorted T cell fraction (not recorded which). Explained via the paper, the cell subset or site label denotes: Tr1-enriched cell product generated in vitro against host alloantigens. This receptor chain uses TRBV28 and TRBJ1-2, and 7 junctional nucleotides match TRBD1. In nucleotides, the sequence is TGTGCCAGCAGTGAGACAGGGTGGCGCTATGGCTACACCTTC. Its protein is CASSETGWRYGYTF.